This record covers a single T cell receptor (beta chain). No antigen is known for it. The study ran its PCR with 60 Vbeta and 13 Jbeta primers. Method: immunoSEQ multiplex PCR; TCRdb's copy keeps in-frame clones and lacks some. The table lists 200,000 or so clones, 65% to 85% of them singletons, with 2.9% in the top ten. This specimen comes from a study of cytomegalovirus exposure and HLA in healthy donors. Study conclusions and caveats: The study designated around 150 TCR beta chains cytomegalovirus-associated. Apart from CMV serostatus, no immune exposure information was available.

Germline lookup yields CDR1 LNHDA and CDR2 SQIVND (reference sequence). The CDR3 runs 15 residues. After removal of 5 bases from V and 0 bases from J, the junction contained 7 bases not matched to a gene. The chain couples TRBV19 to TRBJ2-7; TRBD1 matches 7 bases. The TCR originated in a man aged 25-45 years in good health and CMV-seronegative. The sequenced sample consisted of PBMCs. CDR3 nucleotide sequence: TGTGCCAGTAGTGAGTTGGCAGGGGGCTCCTACGAGCAGTACTTC. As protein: CASSELAGGSYEQYF.